What follows are 31 T cell receptor beta chains derived from one specimen sequenced in a study of CD8+ T cells in alopecia areata. RNA, once extracted, was reverse transcribed into cDNA for use as the sequencing template. Assay used: immunoSEQ multiplex PCR; TCRdb lists only in-frame clones, some missing. The sample carries around 200,000 clones, over 60% recorded once. Treatment noted: oral pan-JAK inhibitor, 5-10 mg twice daily. Material: CD4+ T cells sorted from blood, obtained at week 4, from a patient treated with tofacitinib. The source is a human donor with alopecia areata.

This chain links TRBV9 with TRBJ2-5; 9 positions agree with TRBD1. CDR1 SGDLS and CDR2 YYNGEE come from the germline V gene. Trimming at V came to 4 bases and at J to 1 base, leaving 2 bases not matched to a gene. This CDR3 spans 14 amino acids. CDR3 coding DNA: TGTGCCAGCAGCCCGGGACAGGGCCAAGAGACCCAGTACTTC. This sequence encodes CASSPGQGQETQYF.

This clone was recorded a few times. The chain joins TRBV5-5 to TRBJ1-1; TRBD1 is a possible D gene (5 bases). Germline values: CDR1 SGHKS, CDR2 YYEKEE (reference sequence). The V end lost 0 bases, the J end lost 3 bases, and 9 bases lay between the germline ends. This CDR3 comprises 14 residues. Here the CDR3 DNA reads TGTGCCAGCAGCTTGGTGGTGGGGGACACTGAAGCTTTCTTT. Translated, it gives CASSLVVGDTEAFF.

V usage is TRBV29-1 and J usage is TRBJ1-2; 8 nucleotides agree with TRBD1. The germline gives CDR1 SQVTM, CDR2 ANQGSEA. V shed 2 bases, J shed 12 bases, and the junction held 5 bases outside the gene matches. The CDR3 runs to 11 residues. Written as DNA, the CDR3 is TGCAGCGTTGAACAGGGGGCTTTGGACACCTTC. Amino acids: CSVEQGALDTF.

This rearrangement joins TRBV30 to TRBJ1-1, with a tentative D call TRBD1 (5 bases). CDR3 length equals 12 residues. The germline V gene has CDR1 GTSNPN and CDR2 SVGIG (reference sequence). Trimming left V 3 bases short and J 5 bases short, with 10 bases between. Here the CDR3 DNA reads TGTGCCTGGAGAGCGGGGCGGACTGAAGCTTTCTTT. As protein: CAWRAGRTEAFF.

This clone was recorded a few times. This rearrangement joins TRBV6-5 to TRBJ2-5, with D possibly TRBD1 on 5 matching bases. Germline loops: CDR1 MNHEY, CDR2 SVGAGI. The V gene lost 0 bases and the J gene lost 1 base, with 9 bases spanning the gap. The CDR3 loop spans 15 amino acids. CDR3 protein: CASSYSTVFQETQYF. The CDR3 DNA sequence: TGTGCCAGCAGTTACTCGACAGTTTTCCAAGAGACCCAGTACTTC.

The chain uses TRBV2 and TRBJ2-5; 11 positions match TRBD2. Germline trimming cut 7 bases from V and 2 bases from J; bases unmatched to any gene: 6. In germline, CDR1 is SNHLY, CDR2 FYNNEI. CDR3 length equals 15 residues. This CDR3 is CASIRLAGPQETQYF. CDR3 DNA: TGTGCCAGCATCCGACTAGCGGGGCCTCAAGAGACCCAGTACTTC. The complete variable domain, with remaining parts taken from reference TRBV2 and TRBJ2-5, reads EPEVTQTPSHQVTQMGQEVILRCVPISNHLYFYWYRQILGQKVEFLVSFYNNEISEKSEIFDDQFSVERPDGSNFTLKIRSTKLEDSAMYFCASIRLAGPQETQYFGPGTRLLVL.

The chain employs TRBV7-3 and TRBJ1-1, with 11 bases matching TRBD1. The CDR3 has 14 amino acids. Trimming cost V 5 bases and J 4 bases; bases outside gene matches: 3. Germline V gene data show CDR1 as SGHTA and CDR2 as FQGTGA. The chain's CDR3 is CASSRDRGTTEAFF. CDR3 bases: TGTGCCAGCAGCCGGGACAGGGGGACCACTGAAGCTTTCTTT.

This clone was counted once. The chain uses TRBV6-5 and TRBJ1-2, with 8 bases matching TRBD1. The CDR3 has 15 amino acids. Germline trimming cut 4 bases from V and 1 base from J; bases unmatched to any gene: 5. Germline CDR1 is MNHEY and CDR2 is SVGAGI. The CDR3 sequence is CASSSLGQDNYGYTF. Written as DNA, the CDR3 is TGTGCCAGCAGTTCCCTGGGACAGGATAACTATGGCTACACCTTC.

V usage is TRBV4-2 and J usage is TRBJ1-3; no definite D call. This CDR3 comprises 16 residues. CDR1 is LGHNA, CDR2 YNFKEQ, per germline. V gave up 0 bases and J gave up 0 bases, with 9 bases separating them. DNA of the CDR3: TGTGCCAGCAGCCAAGAATCGACAATCTCTGGAAACACCATATATTTT. Protein: CASSQESTISGNTIYF.

This clone is a singleton in its sample. The gene calls are TRBV4-3 and TRBJ1-1; TRBD1 agrees at 8 bases. The CDR3 contains 14 residues. In germline, CDR1 is LGHNA, CDR2 YSLEER. V shed 4 bases, J shed 3 bases, and the junction held 4 bases outside the gene matches. The CDR3 region is CASSLTGAYTEAFF. CDR3 coding DNA: TGCGCCAGCAGCCTGACAGGGGCCTACACTGAAGCTTTCTTT.

The rearrangement uses TRBV6-5 and TRBJ2-1; the match to TRBD2 covers 8 bases. The V and J ends lost 11 bases and 8 bases, in that order; junction bases with no gene match: 8. CDR1 and CDR2 from the germline V gene are MNHEY and SVGAGI. The CDR3 totals 12 residues. The CDR3 loop is CAAGRRGDEQFF. The CDR3 DNA is TGTGCCGCCGGCCGGCGGGGGGATGAGCAGTTCTTC.

V usage is TRBV10-3 and J usage is TRBJ1-5; 8 nucleotides line up with TRBD1. V lost 3 bases to trimming and J lost 4 bases; unmatched junction nucleotides: 8. Germline-derived CDR1 and CDR2 are ENHRY and SYGVKD. This CDR3 has 16 amino acids. This CDR3 is CAISDGQGGMNQPQHF. DNA for the CDR3: TGTGCCATCAGTGACGGACAGGGAGGGATGAATCAGCCCCAGCATTTT.

The gene calls are TRBV7-9 and TRBJ2-6; D possibly corresponds to TRBD1 (6 bases). V lost 2 bases and J 8 bases, leaving 13 bases between the germline ends. This CDR3 contains 15 residues. Germline loops: CDR1 SEHNR, CDR2 FQNEAQ (reference sequence). The CDR3 loop reads CASSLLSGETNVLTF. DNA of the CDR3: TGTGCCAGCAGCTTATTGTCAGGGGAGACCAACGTCCTGACTTTC.

This clone was observed once. The chain links TRBV14 to TRBJ1-1; D is unresolved. This CDR3 comprises 13 residues. Per the germline V gene, CDR1 is SGHDN and CDR2 is FVKESK. Between the trimmed V and J ends, which lost 2 bases and 1 base, there was a span of 5 bases. Here the CDR3 DNA reads TGTGCCAGCAGCCAAAGTAGGAACACTGAAGCTTTCTTT. Protein: CASSQSRNTEAFF.

This chain's CDR3 is CASSGYRDGELFF. DNA for the CDR3: TGTGCCAGCAGTGGTTATCGGGACGGGGAGCTGTTTTTT. This chain connects TRBV6-1 to TRBJ2-2; weak D call: TRBD2 (5 bases). The ends were cut back, 4 bases at V and 7 bases at J, with 10 bases in the middle. This CDR3 has 13 amino acids. The germline CDR1 and CDR2 sequences are MNHNS and SASEGT.

This clone was picked up a small number of times. The chain joins TRBV5-6 to TRBJ1-2; D not certain. The CDR3 covers 15 residues. The germline gives CDR1 SGHDT, CDR2 YYEEEE. The V gene lost 4 bases and the J gene lost 4 bases, with 17 bases spanning the gap. The CDR3 sequence: CASSPDRGFGYGYTF. CDR3 nucleotides: TGTGCCAGCAGCCCAGATCGGGGATTTGGCTATGGCTACACCTTC.

A remark on this clone: This specimen includes other DNA sequences encoding the same CDR3. The genes are TRBV5-1 and TRBJ1-5; D unresolved. V lost 5 bases, J lost 2 bases, and 8 bases lay in between. The CDR3 length is 13 residues. CDR1 is SGHRS and CDR2 is YFSETQ in the germline V gene. The CDR3 sequence is CASREGGNQPQHF. Here the CDR3 DNA reads TGCGCCAGCAGAGAGGGTGGCAATCAGCCCCAGCATTTT.

The J gene is TRBJ2-3, the V gene TRBV6-6, with 13 bases fitting TRBD2. Germline CDR1 MNHNY, CDR2 SVGAGI (reference sequence). There are 16 residues in the CDR3. The J segment lost 7 bases and the V segment lost 7 bases, leaving 11 bases of the junction unmatched. In DNA form, the CDR3 reads TGTGCCAGCACCCTAACTAGCGGGGGGGCTCCATATACGCAGTATTTT. Amino acids: CASTLTSGGAPYTQYF.

Regarding this clone: One end of the junction does not line up with germline, which may come from a read error. The chain employs TRBV7-7 and TRBJ2-5; D gene ambiguous. Germline-derived CDR1 and CDR2 are SSHAT and FNYEAQ (reference sequence). This CDR3 contains 13 residues. The chain's CDR3 is CASSLKASVTQYF. Here the CDR3 DNA reads TGTGCTAGCAGCTTGAAGGCCAGTGTGACCCAGTACTTC.

The chain uses TRBV5-4 and TRBJ1-2; D uncertain. Germline loops: CDR1 SGHNT, CDR2 YYREEE (reference sequence). V lost 0 bases to trimming and J lost 2 bases, with 11 bases between them. This CDR3 region has 15 residues. The CDR3 protein is CASSLVGRPNYGYTF. As DNA, the CDR3 is TGTGCCAGCAGCTTGGTGGGGAGACCCAACTATGGCTACACCTTC.

The chain is built from TRBV5-6 and TRBJ1-2; D gene unclear. V lost 4 bases, J lost 2 bases, and 21 bases lay in between. This CDR3 spans 17 amino acids. CDR1 and CDR2 from the germline V gene are SGHDT and YYEEEE. CDR3 in DNA: TGTGCCAGCAGCCGGTGGAGTCGGACCTCCGGGAACTATGGCTACACCTTC. It codes for CASSRWSRTSGNYGYTF.

This chain connects TRBV9 to TRBJ2-5, with D perhaps TRBD1 (6 bases). The CDR3 runs to 13 residues. CDR1 and CDR2 from the germline V gene are SGDLS and YYNGEE. With 1 base removed from V and 4 bases from J, the gap between germline ends came to 8 bases. In nucleotides, the CDR3 is TGTGCCAGCAGCGTAACAGGGCGAGAGACCCAGTACTTC. Protein sequence: CASSVTGRETQYF.

Only a few counts were recorded for this clone. The chain couples TRBV4-2 to TRBJ1-5; 9 bases match TRBD1. Germline trimming cut 1 base from V and 7 bases from J; bases unmatched to any gene: 5. Germline V CDR1 and CDR2: LGHNA, YNFKEQ. The CDR3 loop spans 15 amino acids. CDR3 sequence: CASSQATGGQQPQHF. The CDR3 DNA follows: TGTGCCAGCAGCCAAGCGACAGGGGGGCAGCAGCCCCAGCATTTT.

The J gene is TRBJ2-6, the V gene TRBV5-1; the D gene is possibly TRBD2 (6 bases). Germline CDR1 and CDR2: SGHRS and YFSETQ. V was cut by 4 bases and J by 1 base, with 12 bases left in between. The CDR3 has 16 amino acids. For the CDR3, the DNA is TGCGCCAGCAGCCCAGCGGGTACTTCTGGGGCCAACGTCCTGACTTTC. It specifies CASSPAGTSGANVLTF.

For this clone: Within the sample, other DNA sequences also encode this same CDR3. This chain connects TRBV10-3 to TRBJ2-5; no clear D. The V end was cut by 0 bases, the J end by 1 base, with 6 bases between. The CDR3 has 14 amino acids. Per germline, CDR1 ENHRY and CDR2 SYGVKD. This chain's CDR3 is CAISESLAQETQYF. CDR3 in DNA: TGTGCCATCAGTGAGTCGCTGGCCCAAGAGACCCAGTACTTC.

The V call is TRBV30, the J call TRBJ1-3, with unresolved D. Per germline, CDR1 GTSNPN and CDR2 SVGIG (reference sequence). Deletions cut 2 bases from V and 0 bases from J, with 8 bases between. The CDR3 loop spans 14 amino acids. For the CDR3, the DNA is TGTGCCTGGAGTAGAGGCATCTCTGGAAACACCATATATTTT. Its protein is CAWSRGISGNTIYF.

The table lists this clone with a few counts. The J gene is TRBJ2-5, the V gene TRBV5-1; D is undetermined. Germline V lookup: CDR1 SGHRS, CDR2 YFSETQ. The CDR3 runs to 12 residues. Trimming removed 4 bases from V and 5 bases from J, with 9 bases in between. The CDR3: CASSDVGETQYF. Here the CDR3 DNA reads TGCGCCAGCAGCGACGTCGGGGAGACCCAGTACTTC.

This chain connects TRBV5-1 to TRBJ2-5; possibly TRBD2 for D (6 bases). V was trimmed by 7 bases and J by 2 bases, leaving 18 bases between them. The CDR3 contains 15 residues. Germline CDR1 is SGHRS and CDR2 is YFSETQ. Here the CDR3 DNA reads TGCGCCAGCTCCCCTGAGGGACGGGGGCAAGAGACCCAGTACTTC. Amino acid sequence: CASSPEGRGQETQYF. Drawing the rest from reference TRBV5-1 and TRBJ2-5, the complete variable domain is KAGVTQTPRYLIKTRGQQVTLSCSPISGHRSVSWYQQTPGQGLQFLFEYFSETQRNKGNFPGRFSGRQFSNSRSEMNVSTLELGDSALYLCASSPEGRGQETQYFGPGTRLLVL.

V usage is TRBV30 and J usage is TRBJ2-3, with a tentative D call TRBD1 (7 bases). CDR1 is GTSNPN, CDR2 SVGIG, per germline (reference sequence). The CDR3 is 13 residues long. In DNA form, the CDR3 reads TGTGCTTCCTCAGGGGGGTTCACAGATACGCAGTATTTT. This encodes CASSGGFTDTQYF. The full variable domain, completed using reference TRBV30 and TRBJ2-3, is SQTIHQWPATLVQPVGSPLSLECTVEGTSNPNLYWYRQAAGRGLQLLFYSVGIGQISSEVPQNLSASRPQDRQFILSSKKLLLSDSGFYLCASSGGFTDTQYFGPGTRLTVL.

With regard to this clone: The sample contains more than one DNA sequence encoding this CDR3. V and J are TRBV6-5 and TRBJ2-7; TRBD1 matches at 10 bases. Germline V gene lookup returns CDR1 MNHEY and CDR2 SVGAGI. Unmatched junction bases numbered 4, after V lost 5 bases and J lost 3 bases. The CDR3 runs 14 residues. CDR3 DNA: TGTGCCAGCAGTCTCGGACAGGGGGGCTACGAGCAGTACTTC. Translated, it gives CASSLGQGGYEQYF.

This clone was observed a handful of times. The rearrangement links TRBV15 to TRBJ1-1, with D maybe TRBD1 (6 bases). Trimming cost V 0 bases and J 6 bases, with 20 bases left between them. Germline CDR1 is LNHNV and CDR2 is YYDKDF (reference sequence). The CDR3 loop spans 17 amino acids. This chain's CDR3 is CATSRDPKGVKSPEAFF. The CDR3 coding sequence is TGTGCCACCAGCAGAGACCCAAAGGGGGTCAAGTCCCCTGAAGCTTTCTTT.